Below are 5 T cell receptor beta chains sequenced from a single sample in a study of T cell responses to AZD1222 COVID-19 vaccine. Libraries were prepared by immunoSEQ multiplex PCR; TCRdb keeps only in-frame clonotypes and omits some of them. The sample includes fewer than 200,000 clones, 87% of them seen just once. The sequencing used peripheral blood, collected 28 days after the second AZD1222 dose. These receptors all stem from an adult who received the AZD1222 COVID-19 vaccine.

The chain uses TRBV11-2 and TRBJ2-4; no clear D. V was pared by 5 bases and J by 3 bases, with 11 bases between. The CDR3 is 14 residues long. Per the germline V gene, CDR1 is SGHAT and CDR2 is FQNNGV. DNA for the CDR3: TGTGCCAGCAGCCCAGCCTGGGACAAAAACATTCAGTACTTC. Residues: CASSPAWDKNIQYF. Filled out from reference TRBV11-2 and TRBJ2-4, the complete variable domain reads EAGVAQSPRYKIIEKRQSVAFWCNPISGHATLYWYQQILGQGPKLLIQFQNNGVVDDSQLPKDRFSAERLKGVDSTLKIQPAKLEDSAVYLCASSPAWDKNIQYFGAGTRLSVL.

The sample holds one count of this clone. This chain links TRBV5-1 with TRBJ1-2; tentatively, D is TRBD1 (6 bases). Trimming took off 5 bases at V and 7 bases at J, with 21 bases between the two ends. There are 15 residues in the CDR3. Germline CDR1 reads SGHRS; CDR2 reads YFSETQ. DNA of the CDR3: TGCGCCAGCAGTCTTATCCCGGGACACTCGGGTGGCTACACCTTC. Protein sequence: CASSLIPGHSGGYTF. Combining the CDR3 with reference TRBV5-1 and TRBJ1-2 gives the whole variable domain KAGVTQTPRYLIKTRGQQVTLSCSPISGHRSVSWYQQTPGQGLQFLFEYFSETQRNKGNFPGRFSGRQFSNSRSEMNVSTLELGDSALYLCASSLIPGHSGGYTFGSGTRLTVV.

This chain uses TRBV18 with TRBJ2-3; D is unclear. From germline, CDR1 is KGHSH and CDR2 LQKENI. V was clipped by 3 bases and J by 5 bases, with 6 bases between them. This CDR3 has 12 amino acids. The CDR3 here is CASSPMRDTQYF. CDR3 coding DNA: TGTGCCAGCTCACCCATGAGAGATACGCAGTATTTT.

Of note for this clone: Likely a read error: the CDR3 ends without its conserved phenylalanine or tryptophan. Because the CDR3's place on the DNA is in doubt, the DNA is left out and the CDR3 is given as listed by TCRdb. The CDR3 sequence is CSAPGRQTG. The V call is TRBV20-1, the J call TRBJ2-7; the table's TRBD2 call for D was not verified on the DNA. The CDR3 spans 9 amino acids, including both terminal residues. Germline V lookup: CDR1 DFQATT, CDR2 SNEGSKA (reference sequence).

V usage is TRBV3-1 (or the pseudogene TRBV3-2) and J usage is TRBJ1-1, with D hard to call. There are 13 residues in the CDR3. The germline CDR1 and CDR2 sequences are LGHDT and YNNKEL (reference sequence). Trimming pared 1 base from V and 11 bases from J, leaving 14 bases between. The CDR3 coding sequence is TGTGCCAGCAGCCAAGGGGGAAAAGGCTTTGCTTTCTTT. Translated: CASSQGGKGFAFF.